Listed here are 9 T cell receptor beta chains from one sample, sequenced in a study of response to subunit inactivated influenza vaccine (dated 2018 in TCRdb). Library generation was performed with RT-PCR. Sequenced on an Illumina HiSeq 2500. Starting from the raw public reads, TCRdb applied fastp trimming at Q25, assembled clones with MiXCR and retained in-frame beta chains. Records with the same CDR3 protein are collapsed into one entry carrying the most frequent genes and DNA. This sample has about 520,000 distinct CDR3 sequences in its table, and over 25% of those were observed once. Under 2.5% of the sample is held by the ten biggest clonotypes. The sequences come from CD4+ T cells sorted from PBMCs, collected less than 6 days after vaccination. The receptors here all came from a man aged 45 to 65 who received an inactivated influenza vaccine. Donor details come from another sample of the same person, matched by shared clones.

The V call is TRBV29-1, the J call TRBJ1-2, with 7 bases lining up with TRBD1. The trim removed 0 bases at V and 4 bases at J, leaving 11 bases unmatched. CDR1 SQVTM and CDR2 ANQGSEA come from the germline V gene. This CDR3 comprises 16 residues. The CDR3 sequence: CSVEDPRQGRSYGYTF. The CDR3 DNA sequence: TGCAGCGTTGAAGACCCAAGACAGGGTAGGAGCTATGGCTACACCTTC.

Details on this clonotype: Germline and junction disagree at one end, which may indicate a read error. The chain joins TRBV29-1 to TRBJ2-7; D may be TRBD1 (6 bases). The length of the CDR3 is 17 residues. Per the germline V gene, CDR1 is SQVTM and CDR2 is ANQGSEA. In DNA form, the CDR3 reads TGCAGCGTCGCGGTAGGTGGGAACAGGGTAAATAGTGATGCTTTGGACTTC. It translates to CSVAVGGNRVNSDALDF.

The chain combines TRBV5-5 with TRBJ2-7; TRBD1 or TRBD2 may be the D gene (5 bases each). Germline values: CDR1 SGHKS, CDR2 YYEKEE (reference sequence). The germline V and J ends were trimmed by 4 bases and 4 bases, with 15 bases remaining between them. The CDR3 is made up of 14 amino acids. CDR3 loop: CASSPGAARYEQYF. The CDR3 DNA follows: TGTGCCAGCAGCCCCGGGGCAGCTAGATACGAGCAGTACTTC.

The chain recombines TRBV12-3 or TRBV12-4 with TRBJ2-1; TRBD2 matches at 9 bases. The CDR3 covers 16 residues. The V gene end was trimmed by 1 base and the J gene end by 4 bases; junction bases not matched to a gene: 5. The CDR3 DNA follows: TGTGCCAGCAGTTTAGGGAGCGGGAGGCAATACAATGAGCAGTTCTTC. It translates to CASSLGSGRQYNEQFF.

The chain has TRBV5-5 and TRBJ2-5; possible D gene TRBD2, 5 bases. The CDR3 sequence is 14 residues long. The germline V gene encodes CDR1 SGHKS and CDR2 YYEKEE (reference sequence). The ends were cut back, 3 bases at V and 0 bases at J, with 9 bases in the middle. CDR3 protein: CASSYLTNQETQYF. The CDR3 DNA reads as TGTGCCAGCAGCTACCTGACTAACCAAGAGACCCAGTACTTC.

This clonotype was seen more than once but under ten times. The gene calls are TRBV12-3 or TRBV12-4 and TRBJ2-2, with 9 bases aligning to TRBD1. The trim removed 7 bases at V and 3 bases at J, leaving 3 bases unmatched. This CDR3 region has 14 residues. CDR3: CASIQGAYTGELFF. As DNA, the CDR3 is TGTGCCAGCATACAGGGGGCGTACACCGGGGAGCTGTTTTTT.

The chain has TRBV15 and TRBJ2-3, with TRBD1 as a possible D gene (5 bases). Germline CDR1 reads LNHNV; CDR2 reads YYDKDF (reference sequence). This CDR3 has 13 amino acids. Trimming removed 3 bases at V and 5 bases at J, with 9 bases between. The chain's CDR3 is CATSSNRRDTQYF. In nucleotides, the CDR3 is TGTGCCACCAGCAGTAACAGGAGAGATACGCAGTATTTT.

There are a few counts of this clonotype. The CDR3 here is CASSLGENEQYF. CDR3 in DNA: TGTGCCAGCAGTTTAGGAGAGAACGAGCAGTACTTC. This chain connects TRBV12-3 or TRBV12-4 to TRBJ2-7; D ambiguous. This CDR3 is built from 12 residues. With 1 base removed from V and 5 bases from J, the gap between germline ends came to 6 bases.

The chain carries TRBV6-1 and TRBJ2-2; D gene unclear. V was cut by 11 bases and J by 1 base, with 17 bases left in between. CDR1 is MNHNS, CDR2 SASEGT, per germline. This CDR3 region has 15 residues. The CDR3 here is CASTTPPGNTGELFF. In DNA form, the CDR3 reads TGTGCCTCCACCACTCCCCCGGGGAACACCGGGGAGCTGTTTTTT.